Below, 21 T cell receptor beta chains from the same sample are listed, as sequenced in a study of T cells in localized non-small cell lung cancer. Some clones are missing from TCRdb's copy, which holds only in-frame ones; the method was immunoSEQ multiplex PCR. Altogether more than 2,000 clones are present, around 21% being singletons, with the ten largest covering roughly 12%. The sample was lung tumor tissue, taken before any cancer treatment. All receptors come from a man between 40 and 75 years old with stage I lung adenocarcinoma.

The rearrangement joins TRBV28 to TRBJ1-5; D is uncertain. V lost 7 bases and J lost 5, with 9 bases in between. The CDR3 spans 12 residues. The germline V gene has CDR1 MDHEN and CDR2 SYDVKM. CDR3 amino acids: CASTLTDQPQHF. CDR3 DNA sequence: TGTGCCAGCACCTTAACCGATCAGCCCCAGCATTTT.

Within the sample, this clone is medium-sized. The chain joins TRBV7-2 to TRBJ1-5; tentative D call: TRBD1 (5 bases). Germline assignment: CDR1 SGHTA and CDR2 FQGNSA. V lost 5 bases and J 9 bases, leaving 14 bases between the germline ends. The CDR3 spans 13 residues. In DNA, the CDR3 is TGTGCCAGCAGCCTAGGGGACTCTACGCCCCAGCATTTT. Translating it yields CASSLGDSTPQHF.

The V and J genes are TRBV29-1 and TRBJ1-2, with TRBD1 identical over 8 bases. V shed 6 bases, J shed 7 bases, and the junction held 13 bases outside the gene matches. The CDR3 is 14 residues long. CDR1 is SQVTM and CDR2 is ANQGSEA in the germline V gene. DNA for the CDR3: TGCAGCGTGGCCCTGGCAGGGGGCGCGGGTGGCTACACCTTC. It codes for CSVALAGGAGGYTF.

This chain joins TRBV6-8 and TRBJ1-3; 7 bases are shared with TRBD1. Germline V CDR1 and CDR2: MNHGY, SAAAGT. The CDR3 totals 15 residues. V lost 8 bases and J lost 0; bases outside the gene matches: 7. This chain's CDR3 is CASGIGTVSGNTIYF. For the CDR3, the DNA is TGTGCCAGCGGAATAGGGACAGTCTCTGGAAACACCATATATTTT.

This clone was observed a handful of times. This sequence joins TRBV11-3 and TRBJ2-2, with unresolved D. CDR3 size: 15 residues. Germline V gene sequence: CDR1 SGHNT, CDR2 YENEEA. V was pared by 3 bases and J by 1 base, with 9 bases between. The CDR3 region has the DNA TGTGCCAGCAGCTTGGTGGTCGGGAACACCGGGGAGCTGTTTTTT. This translates into CASSLVVGNTGELFF. Looking up the rest from reference TRBV11-3 and TRBJ2-2 gives the full variable domain: EAGVVQSPRYKIIEKKQPVAFWCNPISGHNTLYWYLQNLGQGPELLIRYENEEAVDDSQLPKDRFSAERLKGVDSTLKIQPAELGDSAVYLCASSLVVGNTGELFFGEGSRLTVL.

This clone was picked up one time. The gene calls are TRBV5-1 and TRBJ1-6; tentatively, D is TRBD1 (5 bases). Deletions cut 0 bases from V and 7 bases from J, with 11 bases between. This CDR3 spans 15 amino acids. Germline CDR1 SGHRS, CDR2 YFSETQ. CDR3 DNA: TGCGCCAGCAGCTTGGCGGTGACAGAGAATTCACCCCTCCACTTT. Residues: CASSLAVTENSPLHF. Full variable domain (outside the CDR3, taken from reference TRBV5-1 and TRBJ1-6): KAGVTQTPRYLIKTRGQQVTLSCSPISGHRSVSWYQQTPGQGLQFLFEYFSETQRNKGNFPGRFSGRQFSNSRSEMNVSTLELGDSALYLCASSLAVTENSPLHFGNGTRLTVT.

V gene TRBV18 combines with J gene TRBJ1-3; a possible D gene is TRBD1 (6 bases). The CDR3 runs to 14 residues. The V gene's germline CDR1 is KGHSH and CDR2 LQKENI. V gave up 6 bases and J gave up 3 bases, with 12 bases separating them. In nucleotides, the CDR3 is TGTGCCAGCTCGAGCGGGGGGCTTGGAAACACCATATATTTT. This translates into CASSSGGLGNTIYF. Together with reference TRBV18 and TRBJ1-3, the CDR3 gives the full variable domain: NAGVMQNPRHLVRRRGQEARLRCSPMKGHSHVYWYRQLPEEGLKFMVYLQKENIIDESGMPKERFSAEFPKEGPSILRIQQVVRGDSAAYFCASSSGGLGNTIYFGEGSWLTVV.

This CDR3 reads CASSIWSGATDTQYF. CDR3 DNA sequence: TGTGCCAGTAGTATATGGAGCGGGGCCACAGATACGCAGTATTTT. The J gene is TRBJ2-3, the V gene TRBV19; TRBD2 aligns across 7 bases. The germline V gene has CDR1 LNHDA and CDR2 SQIVND (reference sequence). CDR3 length: 15 amino acids. J lost 2 bases, V lost 2 bases, and 4 bases had no gene match.

The genes are TRBV19 and TRBJ2-6; D might be TRBD1 or TRBD2, each matching 5 bases. V gave up 3 bases and J gave up 0 bases, with 9 bases separating them. The V gene's germline CDR1 is LNHDA and CDR2 SQIVND (reference sequence). This CDR3 region has 16 residues. The CDR3 DNA is TGTGCCAGTAGTATTAGGGGAGTCTCTGGGGCCAACGTCCTGACTTTC. Its protein product is CASSIRGVSGANVLTF.

This clone was seen more than once but under ten times. This chain connects TRBV9 to TRBJ2-1; D remains ambiguous. In germline, CDR1 is SGDLS, CDR2 YYNGEE. V gave up 1 base and J gave up 7 bases, with 9 bases separating them. The CDR3 consists of 13 residues. The CDR3, as DNA: TGTGCCAGCAGCGTAACAGCCGAGAATGAGCAGTTCTTC. Residues: CASSVTAENEQFF.

This clone was counted between two and nine times. The rearrangement links TRBV11-3 to TRBJ2-5; 10 positions match TRBD2. CDR3 length: 15 residues. Germline trimming cut 5 bases from V and 5 bases from J; bases unmatched to any gene: 8. Germline CDR1 SGHNT, CDR2 YENEEA. The CDR3 loop is CASSPTLAGEETQYF. The CDR3 region has the DNA TGTGCCAGCAGCCCGACTCTAGCGGGAGAGGAGACCCAGTACTTC.

The chain employs TRBV11-3 and TRBJ1-1; D is unclear. Trimming removed 5 bases from V and 1 base from J, with 14 bases in between. Germline CDR1 SGHNT, CDR2 YENEEA. The CDR3 covers 15 residues. CDR3 residues: CASSTGPTTNTEAFF. CDR3 in DNA: TGTGCCAGCAGCACCGGGCCTACGACGAACACTGAAGCTTTCTTT.

This clone was seen a few times. V and J are TRBV28 and TRBJ1-1; 7 nucleotides match TRBD1. CDR1 is MDHEN and CDR2 is SYDVKM in the germline V gene. Germline trimming cut 8 bases from V and 0 bases from J; bases unmatched to any gene: 9. CDR3 length: 15 amino acids. The CDR3 DNA follows: TGTGCCAGCTTGGACAGGCTGATAATGAACACTGAAGCTTTCTTT. The encoded protein is CASLDRLIMNTEAFF.

The chain is built from TRBV11-3 and TRBJ2-2; TRBD2 aligns across 8 bases. The CDR3 contains 15 residues. With V trimmed by 4 bases and J by 4 bases, 5 bases remained unmatched. Germline-derived CDR1 and CDR2 are SGHNT and YENEEA. The CDR3: CASSSTSGGTGELFF. The CDR3 nucleotides read TGTGCCAGCAGCTCAACCAGCGGGGGCACCGGGGAGCTGTTTTTT.

The genes are TRBV10-2 and TRBJ2-1, with a weak D call TRBD2 (5 bases). CDR3 length: 14 residues. CDR1 is WSHSY and CDR2 is SAAADI in the germline V gene. Deletions cut 1 base from V and 5 bases from J, with 9 bases between. CDR3 sequence reads: CASSEFSVNNEQFF. Written as DNA, the CDR3 is TGCGCCAGCAGTGAGTTTAGCGTTAACAATGAGCAGTTCTTC.

The rearrangement joins TRBV6-8 to TRBJ1-1; TRBD1 aligns across 11 bases. The CDR3 runs to 14 residues. Trimming took 5 bases from V and 11 from J; bases not matched to a gene: 10. CDR1 MNHGY and CDR2 SAAAGT come from the germline V gene. CDR3 DNA sequence: TGTGCCAGCAGTCTCCTGGGACAGGGGGGTTTTGCTTTCTTT. It specifies CASSLLGQGGFAFF.

The chain uses TRBV15 and TRBJ2-7, with 10 bases fitting TRBD1. This CDR3 comprises 15 residues. The germline CDR1 and CDR2 sequences are LNHNV and YYDKDF (reference sequence). V dropped 0 bases and J dropped 3; count of bases not matched to a gene: 2. The CDR3: CATSRDRTGGYEQYF. The CDR3 DNA sequence: TGTGCCACCAGCAGAGATAGGACAGGGGGCTACGAGCAGTACTTC.

The chain recombines TRBV9 with TRBJ2-7; TRBD1 might be the D (6 bases). Germline V gene lookup returns CDR1 SGDLS and CDR2 YYNGEE. The CDR3 is made up of 13 amino acids. V was clipped by 4 bases and J by 3 bases, with 11 bases between them. The CDR3, as DNA: TGTGCCAGCAGCCCCCCAGGGGTCTACGAGCAGTACTTC. This translates into CASSPPGVYEQYF.

This clone was picked up a small number of times. This chain uses TRBV18 with TRBJ1-3, with 8 bases that match TRBD1. This CDR3 has 16 residues. J lost 3 bases, V lost 5 bases, and 9 bases had no gene match. CDR1 is KGHSH and CDR2 is LQKENI in the germline V gene. In DNA form, the CDR3 reads TGTGCCAGCTCATACGACAGGGGATTGAGTGGAAACACCATATATTTT. Translation: CASSYDRGLSGNTIYF.

This clone was recorded a few times. The chain carries TRBV6-8 and TRBJ1-1; maybe TRBD1 (5 bases). The V and J ends lost 5 bases and 5 bases respectively, with 21 bases between them. There are 16 residues in the CDR3. Germline V gene lookup returns CDR1 MNHGY and CDR2 SAAAGT. The CDR3 here is CASSPLRQGETTEAFF. CDR3 in DNA: TGTGCCAGCAGTCCCCTGAGGCAGGGCGAAACAACTGAAGCTTTCTTT.

This clone qualifies as medium-sized. This chain uses TRBV9 with TRBJ1-2; tentatively, D is TRBD1 (6 bases). CDR1 and CDR2 from the germline V gene are SGDLS and YYNGEE. CDR3 size: 14 residues. V lost 0 bases and J 4 bases, leaving 10 bases between the germline ends. The CDR3 DNA is TGTGCCAGCAGCGTAGAGGGACACAGCTATGGCTACACCTTC. As protein: CASSVEGHSYGYTF.